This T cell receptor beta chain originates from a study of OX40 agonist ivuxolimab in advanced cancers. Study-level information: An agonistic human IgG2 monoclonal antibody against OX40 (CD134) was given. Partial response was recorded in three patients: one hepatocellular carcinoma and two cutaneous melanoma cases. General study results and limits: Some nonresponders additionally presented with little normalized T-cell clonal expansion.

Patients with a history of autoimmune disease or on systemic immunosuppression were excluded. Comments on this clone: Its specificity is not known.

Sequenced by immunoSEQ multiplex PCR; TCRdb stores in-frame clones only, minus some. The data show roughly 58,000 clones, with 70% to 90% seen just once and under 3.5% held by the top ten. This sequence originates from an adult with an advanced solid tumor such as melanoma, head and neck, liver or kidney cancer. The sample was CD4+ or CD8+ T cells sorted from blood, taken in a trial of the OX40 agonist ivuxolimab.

The CDR3 spells CASSWGGEHGYTF. In DNA form, the CDR3 reads TGCGCCAGCAGCTGGGGAGGGGAGCACGGCTACACCTTC. J is TRBJ1-2 and V is TRBV5-1; possibly TRBD1 for D (5 bases). The V gene's germline CDR1 is SGHRS and CDR2 YFSETQ. The CDR3 runs 13 residues. The V and J ends lost 3 bases and 8 bases respectively, with 14 bases between them.